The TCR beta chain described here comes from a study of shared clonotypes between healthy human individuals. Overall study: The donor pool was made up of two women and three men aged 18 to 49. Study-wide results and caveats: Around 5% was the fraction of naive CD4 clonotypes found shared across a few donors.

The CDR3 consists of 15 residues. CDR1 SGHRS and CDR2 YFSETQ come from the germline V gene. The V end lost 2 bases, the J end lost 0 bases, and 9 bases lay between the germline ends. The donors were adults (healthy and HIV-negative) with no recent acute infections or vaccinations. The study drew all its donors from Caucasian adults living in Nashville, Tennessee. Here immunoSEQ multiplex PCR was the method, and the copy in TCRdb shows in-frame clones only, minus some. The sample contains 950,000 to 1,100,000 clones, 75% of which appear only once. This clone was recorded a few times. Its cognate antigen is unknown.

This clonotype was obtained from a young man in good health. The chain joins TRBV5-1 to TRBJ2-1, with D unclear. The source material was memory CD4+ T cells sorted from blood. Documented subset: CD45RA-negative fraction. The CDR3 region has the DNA TGCGCCAGCAGCTTTACGGATTCCTCCTACAATGAGCAGTTCTTC. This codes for CASSFTDSSYNEQFF.